One TCR beta chain is described in this entry. The target antigen is unknown. This record belongs to a study of PD-1 blockade in classical Hodgkin lymphoma. The sample's time point: cycle 4 day 1 (C4D1), after five to seven weeks of nivolumab. The patients all showed relapse after autologous stem cell transplantation, while their brentuximab vedotin exposure varied. Purification of CD4+ T cells from thawed PBMCs was achieved by magnetic negative selection. The CDR3 is 12 residues long. The germline V and J ends were trimmed by 6 bases and 4 bases, with 7 bases remaining between them. The germline V gene has CDR1 MNHEY and CDR2 SVGAGI. Clones were sequenced by immunoSEQ multiplex PCR, and TCRdb holds only the in-frame ones, with some missing. The sample lists roughly 30,000 clones; roughly 80% were seen once. Study-level findings and limits: Differences between repertoires have undefined causes, possibly disease activity or prior therapy.

The TCR sequence derives from a human donor with classical Hodgkin lymphoma. Sequencing used CD4+ T cells from blood, obtained before the fourth cycle of nivolumab. The chain uses TRBV6-5 and TRBJ1-5; D gene unclear. CDR3 amino acids: CASSPGNQPQHF. CDR3 bases: TGTGCCAGCAGCCCCGGAAATCAGCCCCAGCATTTT.